Below, one TCR beta chain is given with its context. This clonotype is considered medium-sized (0.01 to 0.1%). Its antigen is not yet known. No much larger clonotype is one base removed from it; base qualities were not supplied. The data derive from a study of immune heterogeneity within non-small cell lung tumors (dated 2018 in TCRdb). About the study as a whole: By histology, several squamous cell carcinomas, around 10 non-squamous carcinomas and 1 tumor not otherwise specified were included. To examine intratumoral immune heterogeneity, the study used whole-exome sequencing, RNA-seq and TCR beta repertoire sequencing on multiple spatially distinct regions of each NSCLC tumor. Neoantigen binding to each patient's HLA alleles was predicted with netMHCpan-3.0 for mutant peptides of 8 to 11 amino acids. TCR repertoire analysis included roughly 58 tumor loci from 15 or so patients, whereas transcriptome data included only approximately 48 loci from roughly 12 patients.

What the authors observed across the whole study: Local T-cell repertoire clonality showed a statistically significant but moderate positive correlation with local tumor mutational burden (R 0.3 to 0.35). High-frequency TCR beta clonotypes were found to be largely distinct between individual patients. Identical dominant CDR3B clonotypes recurred across loci within a patient, yet different tumor locations also harbored unique high-frequency clones.

The TCR beta CDR3 region was amplified with a multiplex PCR system, in which a first round of around 10 cycles was run using 32 V-gene forward and 13 J-gene reverse primers. A QIAGEN Multiplex PCR Kit was used for first-round PCR, and the primer sequences were filed in Chinese patent CN105087789A. A second PCR round added Illumina universal primers using the Phusion High-Fidelity PCR Kit. Sequencing of the TCR libraries was done on the Illumina HiSeq X Ten platform in paired-end mode with a 151 bp read length. The original pipeline was this. Reads without multiplex PCR primers were removed using Cutadapt, read pairs were merged using PEAR, and CDR3 regions were called using MiXCR with default settings. Shannon entropy measured repertoire diversity, and clonality was calculated as one minus the Shannon entropy divided by the ln of the count of productive unique sequences. Clonotypes present at frequencies of at least 0.5% were defined as dominant or high-frequency T-cell clones. In TCRdb, the public reads were trimmed at Q25 with fastp and aligned with MiXCR, with productive beta chains retained. One record per CDR3 amino acid sequence lists the most common genes and DNA. The V and J calls were not made by the authors but by TCRdb's processing. The sample profile shows roughly 5,000 distinct CDR3 sequences; roughly 23% of them were found once. Jointly, the top ten make up about 18% of the sample.

Genomic DNA extracted from bulk tumor tissue served as TCR template, with 600 ng gDNA amplified per sample. During surgery, multiple biopsies were taken from each primary tumor, with sampling sites spaced as far apart as possible within the tumor mass. The study cohort was described as untreated, and the patients were newly diagnosed NSCLC cases having curative surgery. Donors were 15 or so newly diagnosed non-small cell lung cancer patients undergoing surgery with curative intent. Two independent pathologists examined the resected tumor masses. Only DNA and RNA samples of high quality went on to sequencing. The germline V gene encodes CDR1 SGHVS and CDR2 FQNEAQ. The CDR3 contains 15 residues, cysteine and phenylalanine counted. This entry keeps only the CDR3 DNA: 45 bases, framed from base 1. V is pared back by 1 base and J by 3 bases, with 9 bases lying between the germline termini.

Sequenced material: lung tumor tissue. The TCR originated in a man aged 55-75 years with non-small cell lung cancer. The chain is assembled from TRBV7-8 and TRBJ2-2, and the D gene may be TRBD2, 5 bases matching. The CDR3 here reads CASSLEWEYTGELFF. DNA sequence: TGTGCCAGCAGCTTAGAGTGGGAGTACACCGGGGAGCTGTTTTTT.